This TCR beta chain was recorded in a study of Ad26.COV2.S vaccination and SARS-CoV-2 variants. The sample's treatment: roughly 20 received Ad26.COV2.S at low or high dose, single or two shots; 5 received placebo; per-sample allocation not given. Repertoires come from day 63 after the first vaccine or placebo injection. This clone showed up just once. Germline loops: CDR1 SNHLY, CDR2 FYNNEI. V was cut by 6 bases and J by 10 bases, with 21 bases left in between. The CDR3 runs 15 residues. Method: immunoSEQ multiplex PCR; TCRdb's copy keeps in-frame clones and lacks some. This repertoire shows hundreds of thousands of clones, approximately 86% found once; its top ten account for around a tenth.

The origin of this receptor is a person aged 18-65 years who received the Ad26.COV2.S COVID-19 vaccine or a placebo. The J gene is TRBJ2-2, the V gene TRBV2; TRBD2 is a possible D gene (7 bases). The material was peripheral blood, obtained in a trial of Ad26.COV2.S vaccine versus placebo. CDR3: CASRPWGGQAEELFF. In DNA form, the CDR3 reads TGTGCCAGCAGACCGTGGGGGGGGCAAGCTGAGGAGCTGTTTTTT.